A selection of T cell receptor beta chains follows, all from one sample in a study of T cell responses to AZD1222 COVID-19 vaccine. TCRdb's table, derived via immunoSEQ multiplex PCR, lists solely in-frame clones and lacks some. The table lists some 170,000 clones, roughly 88% of them singletons, with roughly 4% in the top ten. The starting material was peripheral blood, obtained 28 days after the second AZD1222 dose. These receptors came from an adult who received the AZD1222 COVID-19 vaccine. CDR3s include the opening cysteine and the closing phenylalanine or tryptophan. The order of the fields is D gene, V gene, J gene, CDR3 length, CDR3 protein. A D gene is named only where the DNA matches it firmly.

.	TRBV4-1	TRBJ1-2	14	CASSPLPSLYGYTF
TRBD1	TRBV18	TRBJ1-6	15	CASSPTGQGNSPLHF
.	TRBV10-3	TRBJ2-1	15	CAISEREVPHNEQFF
TRBD1	TRBV6-1	TRBJ1-3	20	CASSEVGTGLLPAFGNTIYF
.	TRBV27	TRBJ2-5	9	CATTGTQYF
.	TRBV10-3	TRBJ1-1	10	CAIAYTEAFF
.	TRBV5-1	TRBJ1-2	15	CASSLARTANYGYTF
.	TRBV4-3	TRBJ1-2	13	CASSPNRGYGYTF
.	TRBV4-2	TRBJ2-2	16	CASSQDSPQNTGELFF
TRBD1	TRBV7-2	TRBJ1-1	15	CASSLATGTDTEAFF
.	TRBV30	TRBJ1-1	15	CAAEGPGEGATEAFF